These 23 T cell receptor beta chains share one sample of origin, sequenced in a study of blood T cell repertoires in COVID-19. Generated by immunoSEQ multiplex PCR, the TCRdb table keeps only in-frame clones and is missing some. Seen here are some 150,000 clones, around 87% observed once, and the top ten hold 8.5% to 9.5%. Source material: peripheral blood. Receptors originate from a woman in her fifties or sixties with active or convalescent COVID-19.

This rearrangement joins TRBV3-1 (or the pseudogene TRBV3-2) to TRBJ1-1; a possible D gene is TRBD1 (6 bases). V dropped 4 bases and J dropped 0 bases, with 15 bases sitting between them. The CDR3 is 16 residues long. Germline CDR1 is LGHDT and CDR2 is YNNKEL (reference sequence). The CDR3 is CASSPRGGDMNTEAFF. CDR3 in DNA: TGTGCCAGCAGCCCACGGGGAGGGGACATGAACACTGAAGCTTTCTTT.

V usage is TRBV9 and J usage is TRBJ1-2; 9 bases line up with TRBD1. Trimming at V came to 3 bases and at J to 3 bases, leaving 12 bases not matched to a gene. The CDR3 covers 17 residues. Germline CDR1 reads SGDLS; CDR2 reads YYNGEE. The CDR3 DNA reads TGTGCCAGCAGCGCCGGGACAGGGACTACTAGGTACTATGGCTACACCTTC. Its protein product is CASSAGTGTTRYYGYTF.

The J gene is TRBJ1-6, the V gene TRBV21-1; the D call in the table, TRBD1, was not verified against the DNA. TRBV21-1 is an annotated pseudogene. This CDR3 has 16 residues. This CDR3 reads CASSTLSGTVNSPLHF. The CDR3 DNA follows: TGTGCCAGCAGCACCCTAAGTGGGACAGTTAATTCACCCCTCCACTTT.

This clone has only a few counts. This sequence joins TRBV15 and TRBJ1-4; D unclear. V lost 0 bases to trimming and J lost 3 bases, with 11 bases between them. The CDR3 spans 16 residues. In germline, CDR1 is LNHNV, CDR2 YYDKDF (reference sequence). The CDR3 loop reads CATSRDAANANEKLFF. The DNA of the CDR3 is TGTGCCACCAGCAGAGATGCGGCTAATGCTAATGAAAAACTGTTTTTT. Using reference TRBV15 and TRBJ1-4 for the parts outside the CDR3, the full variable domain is DAMVIQNPRYQVTQFGKPVTLSCSQTLNHNVMYWYQQKSSQAPKLLFHYYDKDFNNEADTPDNFQSRRPNTSFCFLDIRSPGLGDTAMYLCATSRDAANANEKLFFGSGTQLSVL.

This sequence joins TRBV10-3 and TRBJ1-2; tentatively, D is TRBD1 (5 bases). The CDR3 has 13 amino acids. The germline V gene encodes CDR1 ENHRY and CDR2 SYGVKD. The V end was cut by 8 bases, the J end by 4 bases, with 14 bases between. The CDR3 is CAIPVGVGYGYTF. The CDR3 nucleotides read TGTGCCATCCCGGTAGGGGTTGGCTATGGCTACACCTTC.

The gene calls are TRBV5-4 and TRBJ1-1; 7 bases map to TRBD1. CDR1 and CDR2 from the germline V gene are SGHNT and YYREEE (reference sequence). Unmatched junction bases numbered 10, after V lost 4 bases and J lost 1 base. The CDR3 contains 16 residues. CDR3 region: CASSVGLGTANTEAFF. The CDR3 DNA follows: TGTGCCAGCAGCGTGGGTTTGGGGACAGCGAACACTGAAGCTTTCTTT.

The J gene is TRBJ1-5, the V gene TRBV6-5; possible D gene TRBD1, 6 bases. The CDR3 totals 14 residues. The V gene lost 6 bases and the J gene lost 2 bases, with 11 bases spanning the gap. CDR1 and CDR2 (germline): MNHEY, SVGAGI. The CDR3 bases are TGTGCCAGCAGCTTACAGGGAGGCAATCAGCCCCAGCATTTT. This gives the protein CASSLQGGNQPQHF.

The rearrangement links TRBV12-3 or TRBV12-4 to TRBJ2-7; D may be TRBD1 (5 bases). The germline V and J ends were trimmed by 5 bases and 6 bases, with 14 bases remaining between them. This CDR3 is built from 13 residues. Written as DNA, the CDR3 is TGTGCCAGCAGTCTTGCCACAGGTCGCGAGCAGTACTTC. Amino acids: CASSLATGREQYF.

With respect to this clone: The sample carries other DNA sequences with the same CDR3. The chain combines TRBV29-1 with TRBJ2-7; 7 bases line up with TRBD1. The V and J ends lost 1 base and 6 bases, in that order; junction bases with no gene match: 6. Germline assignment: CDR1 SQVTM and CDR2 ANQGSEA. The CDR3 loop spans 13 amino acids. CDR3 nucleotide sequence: TGCAGCGTTGAAGGAGACAGGGTTGGCGAGCAGTACTTC. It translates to CSVEGDRVGEQYF.

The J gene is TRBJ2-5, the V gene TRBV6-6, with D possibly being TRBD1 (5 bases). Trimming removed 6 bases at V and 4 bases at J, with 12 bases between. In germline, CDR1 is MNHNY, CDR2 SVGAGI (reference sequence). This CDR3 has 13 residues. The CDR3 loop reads CASRRQGRETQYF. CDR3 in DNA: TGTGCCAGCAGGCGCCAGGGTCGAGAGACCCAGTACTTC.

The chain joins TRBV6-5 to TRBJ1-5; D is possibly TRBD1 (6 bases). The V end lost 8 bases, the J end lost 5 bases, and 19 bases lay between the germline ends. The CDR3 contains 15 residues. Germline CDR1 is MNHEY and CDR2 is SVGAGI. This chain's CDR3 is CASGTGTKKDQPQHF. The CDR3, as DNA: TGTGCCAGCGGCACGGGGACAAAAAAGGATCAGCCCCAGCATTTT.

For the CDR3, the DNA is TGTGCCAGCAGCCCGACAGGGACGGGCACTGAAGCTTTCTTT. Encoded protein: CASSPTGTGTEAFF. The chain uses TRBV7-9 and TRBJ1-1, with TRBD1 matching over 7 bases. Germline V CDR1 and CDR2: SEHNR, FQNEAQ (reference sequence). This CDR3 region has 14 residues. J was trimmed by 4 bases and V by 5 bases; bases with no gene match: 7.

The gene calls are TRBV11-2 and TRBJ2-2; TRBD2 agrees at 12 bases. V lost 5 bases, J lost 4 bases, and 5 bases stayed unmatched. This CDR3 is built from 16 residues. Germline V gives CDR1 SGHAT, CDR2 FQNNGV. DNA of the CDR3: TGTGCCAGCAGCCGAACTAGCGGGAGGACCACCGGGGAGCTGTTTTTT. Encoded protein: CASSRTSGRTTGELFF.

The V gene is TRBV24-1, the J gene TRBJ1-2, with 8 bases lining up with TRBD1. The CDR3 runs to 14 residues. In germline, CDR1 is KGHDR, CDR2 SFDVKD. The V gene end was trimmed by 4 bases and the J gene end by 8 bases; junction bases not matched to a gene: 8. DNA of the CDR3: TGTGCCACCAGTGACTCGGACAGGGCGGGCGGCTACACCTTC. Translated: CATSDSDRAGGYTF.

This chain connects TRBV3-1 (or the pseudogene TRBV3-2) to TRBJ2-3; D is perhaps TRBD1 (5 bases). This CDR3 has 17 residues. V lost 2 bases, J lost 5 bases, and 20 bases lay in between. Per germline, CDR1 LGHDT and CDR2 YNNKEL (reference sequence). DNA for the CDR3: TGTGCCAGCAGCCAACCCCCCAAGGGCAGGGATGAAGATACGCAGTATTTT. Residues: CASSQPPKGRDEDTQYF.

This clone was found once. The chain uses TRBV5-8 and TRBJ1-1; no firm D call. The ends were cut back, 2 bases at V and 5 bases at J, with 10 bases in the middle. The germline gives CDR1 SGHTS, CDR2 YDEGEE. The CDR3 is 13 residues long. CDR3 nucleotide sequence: TGTGCCAGCAGCTTACTACTGGTGACTGAAGCTTTCTTT. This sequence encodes CASSLLLVTEAFF.

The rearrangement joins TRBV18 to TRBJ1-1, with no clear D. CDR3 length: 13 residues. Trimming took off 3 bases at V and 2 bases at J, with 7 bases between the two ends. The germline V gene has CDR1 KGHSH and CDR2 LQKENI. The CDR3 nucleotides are TGTGCCAGCTCACCGACAAGAAACACTGAAGCTTTCTTT. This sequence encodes CASSPTRNTEAFF. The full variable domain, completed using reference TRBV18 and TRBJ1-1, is NAGVMQNPRHLVRRRGQEARLRCSPMKGHSHVYWYRQLPEEGLKFMVYLQKENIIDESGMPKERFSAEFPKEGPSILRIQQVVRGDSAAYFCASSPTRNTEAFFGQGTRLTVV.

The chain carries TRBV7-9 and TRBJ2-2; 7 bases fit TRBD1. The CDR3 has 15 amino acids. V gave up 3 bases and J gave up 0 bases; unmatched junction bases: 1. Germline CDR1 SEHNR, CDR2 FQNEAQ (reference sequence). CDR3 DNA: TGTGCCAGCAGCTTTGGACAGGCGAACACCGGGGAGCTGTTTTTT. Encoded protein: CASSFGQANTGELFF.

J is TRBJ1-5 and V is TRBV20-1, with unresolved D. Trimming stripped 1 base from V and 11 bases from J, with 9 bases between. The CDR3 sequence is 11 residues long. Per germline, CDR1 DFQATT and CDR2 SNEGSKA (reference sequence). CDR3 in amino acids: CSARVRETQHF. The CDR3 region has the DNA TGCAGTGCTAGAGTCCGGGAGACCCAGCATTTT.

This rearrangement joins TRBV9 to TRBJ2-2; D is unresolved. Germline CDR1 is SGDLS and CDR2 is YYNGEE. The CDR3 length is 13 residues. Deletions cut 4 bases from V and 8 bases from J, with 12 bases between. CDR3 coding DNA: TGTGCCAGCAGCAATAGCCCTGGGGGGGAGCTGTTTTTT. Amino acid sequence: CASSNSPGGELFF.

The CDR3 reads CASSHFRTGHNYGYTF. CDR3 DNA sequence: TGTGCCAGCAGCCATTTCCGGACAGGCCATAACTATGGCTACACCTTC. V and J are TRBV27 and TRBJ1-2; TRBD1 matches 7 bases. CDR3 length equals 16 residues. The V gene end was trimmed by 6 bases and the J gene end by 1 base; junction bases not matched to a gene: 11. Per germline, CDR1 MNHEY and CDR2 SMNVEV (reference sequence).

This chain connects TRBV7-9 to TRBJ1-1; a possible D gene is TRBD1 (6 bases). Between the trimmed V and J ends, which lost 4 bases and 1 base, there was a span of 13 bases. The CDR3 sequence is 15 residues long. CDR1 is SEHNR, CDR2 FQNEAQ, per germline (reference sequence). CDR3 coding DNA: TGTGCCAGCAGCTATCTCCAGGGGACGAACACTGAAGCTTTCTTT. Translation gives CASSYLQGTNTEAFF.

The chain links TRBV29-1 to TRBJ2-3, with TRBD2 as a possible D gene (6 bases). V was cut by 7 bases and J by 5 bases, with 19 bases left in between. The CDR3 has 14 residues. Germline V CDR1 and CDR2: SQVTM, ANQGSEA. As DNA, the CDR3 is TGCAGCGCTCTAACCGGGGTGGGGGGAGATACGCAGTATTTT. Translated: CSALTGVGGDTQYF.